The rows below give T cell receptor beta chains drawn from one sample of a study of blood T cells in healthy people across ages. TCRdb fed the 5' RACE reads into MiXCR, producing one record per CDR3 protein. The table shows hundreds of thousands of distinct CDR3 sequences, with roughly half occurring only once. The sequenced sample consisted of blood. The receptors stem from a woman of 80 years or more in good health. CDR3s leave out the opening cysteine and the closing phenylalanine or tryptophan. The D gene is left open where the match is weak. Only some rows state a clone size, as once, few, many or a class for expanded clones.

CDR3: ASSLVGGTQPTDTQY
J: TRBJ2-3
V: TRBV27
D: .
size: many

CDR3: ASSLGTGGMTEAF
J: TRBJ1-1
V: TRBV5-1
D: TRBD1
size: .

CDR3: SVVAGVGRQPQH
J: TRBJ1-5
V: TRBV29-1
D: .
size: .

CDR3: ASRLELPSADEQF
J: TRBJ2-1
V: TRBV12-3/TRBV12-4
D: .
size: many

CDR3: SARDLTSEVREQY
J: .
V: TRBV20-1
D: TRBD2
size: few

CDR3: ASGVRGAQPQH
J: TRBJ1-5
V: TRBV7-2
D: .
size: .

CDR3: AISDSGVITDTQY
J: TRBJ2-3
V: TRBV10-3
D: TRBD2
size: .

CDR3: ASSSRLAGPSSADTQY
J: TRBJ2-3
V: TRBV7-2
D: TRBD2
size: once

CDR3: ASKFTGGEETQY
J: TRBJ2-5
V: TRBV19
D: TRBD1
size: .

CDR3: VSSAGSTGELF
J: TRBJ2-2
V: TRBV7-3
D: .
size: .

CDR3: ASSRRTGFMKNIQY
J: TRBJ2-4
V: TRBV7-3
D: TRBD1
size: many

CDR3: ASSLERTSTDTQY
J: TRBJ2-3
V: TRBV5-1
D: .
size: many

CDR3: ASSYFGGRGEQF
J: TRBJ2-1
V: TRBV6-5
D: .
size: .

CDR3: ASSLANRGGETQY
J: .
V: TRBV7-2
D: .
size: .

CDR3: ASRGQASYEQY
J: TRBJ2-7
V: TRBV4-2
D: TRBD1
size: .

CDR3: ASSQREGVTYEQY
J: TRBJ2-7
V: TRBV5-1
D: TRBD2
size: many

CDR3: SPPLGSNGYT
J: TRBJ1-2
V: TRBV20-1
D: .
size: .

CDR3: ASRTGRTGELF
J: TRBJ2-2
V: TRBV12-3/TRBV12-4
D: TRBD1
size: few

CDR3: ASSSRTSSRGDTQY
J: TRBJ2-3
V: TRBV7-9
D: TRBD2
size: .

CDR3: ASSRGASTDTQY
J: TRBJ2-3
V: TRBV5-1
D: .
size: many

CDR3: AISESSWGVNSPLH
J: TRBJ1-6
V: TRBV10-3
D: .
size: .

CDR3: SAPTSPYEQY
J: .
V: TRBV20-1
D: TRBD2
size: .

CDR3: SVESANYEQY
J: TRBJ2-7
V: TRBV29-1
D: .
size: .

CDR3: ASRPIRDSFTDTQY
J: TRBJ2-3
V: TRBV13
D: .
size: once

CDR3: AGRSSYNEQF
J: TRBJ2-1
V: TRBV2
D: .
size: many

CDR3: ASSVDRGNTQY
J: TRBJ2-3
V: TRBV9
D: TRBD1
size: .

CDR3: ASSARQGGGNEKLF
J: TRBJ1-4
V: TRBV28
D: TRBD1
size: .

CDR3: ASSLQGPQETQY
J: TRBJ2-5
V: TRBV5-1
D: TRBD1
size: many

CDR3: AISGGMNTEAF
J: TRBJ1-1
V: TRBV10-3
D: .
size: few

CDR3: ASSLRAMGPYEQY
J: TRBJ2-7
V: TRBV3-1
D: .
size: many

CDR3: ASSRTSGRGSYEQY
J: TRBJ2-7
V: TRBV6-6
D: TRBD2
size: many

CDR3: ASSFTGTSTETQY
J: TRBJ2-5
V: TRBV7-9
D: TRBD2
size: many

CDR3: SASRWTDGHEQY
J: TRBJ2-7
V: TRBV20-1
D: .
size: .

CDR3: SVEIGQGVGELF
J: TRBJ2-2
V: TRBV29-1
D: TRBD1
size: .

CDR3: SAQARGDRSTDTQY
J: TRBJ2-3
V: TRBV20-1
D: .
size: many

CDR3: SARDVGLAGGRDAQY
J: TRBJ2-3
V: TRBV20-1
D: TRBD2
size: .

CDR3: ASSLSAGGPRDEQF
J: TRBJ2-1
V: TRBV28
D: TRBD2
size: .

CDR3: ASSYEGAAGNTIY
J: TRBJ1-3
V: TRBV6-5
D: TRBD1
size: .

CDR3: ASSIRSADTNYGYT
J: TRBJ1-2
V: TRBV5-1
D: .
size: many

CDR3: ASSFQGAQGKLF
J: TRBJ1-4
V: TRBV12-3/TRBV12-4
D: TRBD1
size: .

CDR3: ASSLGRDLLDEQY
J: TRBJ2-7
V: TRBV6-5
D: .
size: many

CDR3: ASSQGNTLGPYEQY
J: TRBJ2-7
V: TRBV3-1
D: .
size: many

CDR3: ASSNPTGMLYGYT
J: TRBJ1-2
V: TRBV6-5
D: TRBD1
size: .

CDR3: ASSLPPVGTQY
J: TRBJ2-5
V: TRBV28
D: .
size: few

CDR3: ASSYQPFANTGELF
J: TRBJ2-2
V: TRBV5-8
D: .
size: .

CDR3: SARGEREGTDTQY
J: TRBJ2-3
V: TRBV20-1
D: TRBD2
size: few

CDR3: ASSQTSGRAWETQY
J: TRBJ2-5
V: TRBV4-3
D: TRBD2
size: .

CDR3: ATNIRATNEKLF
J: TRBJ1-4
V: TRBV7-9
D: .
size: .

CDR3: SAPRPLNEQF
J: TRBJ2-1
V: TRBV20-1
D: .
size: many

CDR3: ASSSPPRFDGYT
J: TRBJ1-2
V: TRBV7-2
D: .
size: .

CDR3: SASSPGEGGNTIY
J: TRBJ1-3
V: TRBV20-1
D: .
size: .

CDR3: SARRTSGGYNSPLH
J: TRBJ1-6
V: TRBV20-1
D: TRBD1
size: .

CDR3: ASSSTTSGSTDTQY
J: TRBJ2-3
V: TRBV5-1
D: TRBD2
size: many

CDR3: ASSLASGAYNEQF
J: TRBJ2-1
V: TRBV5-1
D: .
size: many

CDR3: ASSLLKEARPNTGELF
J: TRBJ2-2
V: TRBV5-1
D: .
size: .

CDR3: ANSFVGTPTNEKLF
J: TRBJ1-4
V: TRBV7-2
D: .
size: .

CDR3: ASSVEGLFNEQF
J: TRBJ2-1
V: TRBV5-1
D: .
size: once